This record concerns one T cell receptor (beta chain) sequence. This specimen belongs to a study of cytomegalovirus exposure and HLA in healthy donors. TCRdb keeps only in-frame clones here, not all; method: immunoSEQ multiplex PCR. The repertoire holds about 240,000 clones, around 87% seen once, with roughly 1.2% in the top ten. Trimming removed 2 bases from V and 1 base from J, with 6 bases in between. This CDR3 is built from 15 residues. Germline V gene sequence: CDR1 MNHNS, CDR2 SASEGT. Specimen: PBMCs. The source of this sequence is a woman aged 25 to 39 in good health and CMV-seropositive. J is TRBJ2-6 and V is TRBV6-1; possible D gene TRBD2, 5 bases. The CDR3 sequence is CASSERDSGANVLTF. CDR3 coding DNA: TGTGCCAGCAGTGAACGGGATTCTGGGGCCAACGTCCTGACTTTC.